A single sample gave rise to the 5 T cell receptor beta chains below, sequenced in a study of CD8+ T cells in alopecia areata. Regarding treatment: oral pan-JAK inhibitor, 5-10 mg twice daily. TCR sequencing used cDNA made by reverse transcription of extracted RNA. Only in-frame clones appear in the TCRdb table, and some are missing; sequencing was by immunoSEQ multiplex PCR. The sample lists 150,000 to 200,000 clones; approximately 60% were seen once. The sequenced sample was CD4+ T cells sorted from blood, obtained at week 24, from a patient treated with tofacitinib. The receptors here all came from a human donor with alopecia areata.

The chain uses TRBV20-1 and TRBJ2-7; D call uncertain. The V gene lost 6 bases and the J gene lost 8 bases, with 11 bases spanning the gap. The CDR3 totals 10 residues. Germline V gene sequence: CDR1 DFQATT, CDR2 SNEGSKA (reference sequence). CDR3 nucleotide sequence: TGCAGTGCCCCCGCGGCTCAGCAGTACTTC. Translating gives CSAPAAQQYF.

J is TRBJ1-1 and V is TRBV11-3; the D gene is possibly TRBD1 (5 bases). The CDR3 is made up of 13 amino acids. Germline-derived CDR1 and CDR2 are SGHNT and YENEEA. V lost 3 bases to trimming and J lost 4 bases, with 9 bases between them. CDR3 DNA sequence: TGTGCCAGCAGCTTTACGGGGGTCACTGAAGCTTTCTTT. It codes for CASSFTGVTEAFF.

This chain links TRBV6-1 with TRBJ2-7, with a weak D call TRBD2 (7 bases). Germline values: CDR1 MNHNS, CDR2 SASEGT. V shed 5 bases and J shed 6 bases, with 20 bases lying between them. The CDR3 contains 15 residues. This CDR3 reads CASSRGRARGGEQYF. The CDR3 DNA is TGTGCCAGCAGTCGGGGACGGGCGAGGGGGGGCGAGCAGTACTTC.

In its sample, this clone was seen a few times. The chain links TRBV15 to TRBJ2-2; D is unclear. This CDR3 has 12 residues. V gave up 5 bases and J gave up 7 bases, with 8 bases separating them. Germline V gives CDR1 LNHNV, CDR2 YYDKDF (reference sequence). This CDR3 reads CATSRQGGELFF. CDR3 sequence (DNA): TGTGCCACCAGCCGGCAAGGCGGGGAGCTGTTTTTT. The full variable domain, completed using reference TRBV15 and TRBJ2-2, is DAMVIQNPRYQVTQFGKPVTLSCSQTLNHNVMYWYQQKSSQAPKLLFHYYDKDFNNEADTPDNFQSRRPNTSFCFLDIRSPGLGDTAMYLCATSRQGGELFFGEGSRLTVL.

The rearrangement joins TRBV29-1 to TRBJ1-2; no definite D call. Trimming cost V 6 bases and J 8 bases, with 13 bases left between them. This CDR3 region has 11 residues. Per the germline V gene, CDR1 is SQVTM and CDR2 is ANQGSEA. The CDR3 loop is CSVGDRKGYTF. The CDR3 nucleotides are TGCAGCGTCGGAGATAGGAAGGGCTACACCTTC.